This section outlines one TCR beta chain sequence together with its context. The antigen remains unidentified. As TCR cDNA was made by 5'RACE template switching, a universal primer site and UMIs were added. TCRdb reprocessed the 5' RACE reads via MiXCR and lists one record per CDR3 protein. The sample has some 340,000 distinct CDR3 sequences; roughly 10% are singletons. This sample was included in a study of T cells after yellow fever vaccination. On the study more broadly: In the case of low-cell-number fractions, SMART-Seq v4 Ultra Low Input was used for preparation.

Study-wide results and limits: Detected again after the booster were most primary-vaccination clones, at 96% CD4 and 70% to 90% CD8. Weaker, the secondary response had a peak occurring faster, on day 5 versus 15.

V lost 7 bases and J lost 0, with 8 bases in between. The CDR3 loop spans 13 amino acids. Germline V gene lookup returns CDR1 SGHTA and CDR2 FQGNSA. This TCR derives from a man aged 18 to 29 who received the YFV17D yellow fever vaccine. The V gene is TRBV7-2, the J gene TRBJ2-3; the D is unclear. The sample was CD4+ T cells sorted from PBMCs, taken 45 days after the yellow fever booster vaccination. The CDR3 is CASNLASTDTQYF. The DNA of the CDR3 is TGTGCCAGCAATCTCGCTAGCACAGATACGCAGTATTTT. Together with reference TRBV7-2 and TRBJ2-3, the CDR3 gives the full variable domain: GAGVSQSPSNKVTEKGKDVELRCDPISGHTALYWYRQSLGQGLEFLIYFQGNSAPDKSGLPSDRFSAERTGGSVSTLTIQRTQQEDSAVYLCASNLASTDTQYFGPGTRLTVL.